Below are 13 T cell receptor beta chains sequenced from a single sample in a study of OX40 agonist ivuxolimab in advanced cancers. This table comes from immunoSEQ multiplex PCR, and its TCRdb copy is limited to in-frame clones, with some not included. The sample consists of around 69,000 clones, around 91% of them appearing once. The material sequenced was CD4+ or CD8+ T cells sorted from blood, taken in a trial of the OX40 agonist ivuxolimab. Receptor source: an adult with an advanced solid tumor such as melanoma, head and neck, liver or kidney cancer.

The V and J genes are TRBV6-5 and TRBJ1-3; the D is unclear. This CDR3 is 12 amino acids long. V lost 9 bases to trimming and J lost 4 bases, with 10 bases between them. Germline loops: CDR1 MNHEY, CDR2 SVGAGI. The CDR3 is CASLGQGNTIYF. Written as DNA, the CDR3 is TGTGCCAGTCTAGGGCAGGGAAACACCATATATTTT.

The chain recombines TRBV5-1 with TRBJ1-3; D is unresolved. Trimming took 0 bases from V and 3 from J, leaving 7 bases between them. CDR3 length: 14 amino acids. Germline V gene lookup returns CDR1 SGHRS and CDR2 YFSETQ. The DNA of the CDR3 is TGCGCCAGCAGCTTGGCAGTGTTTGGAAACACCATATATTTT. It yields the protein CASSLAVFGNTIYF.

The genes are TRBV9 and TRBJ2-7; D ambiguous. V shed 2 bases and J shed 0 bases, with 9 bases lying between them. There are 14 residues in the CDR3. Germline CDR1 is SGDLS and CDR2 is YYNGEE. CDR3 loop: CASSVNEISYEQYF. The CDR3 DNA follows: TGTGCCAGCAGCGTGAATGAAATCTCCTACGAGCAGTACTTC.

CDR3 DNA: TGCGCCAGCAGCCAAGCTCAGGCGTCTGGAAACACCATATATTTT. Its protein product is CASSQAQASGNTIYF. The gene calls are TRBV4-3 and TRBJ1-3; D remains unclear. The germline V and J ends were trimmed by 1 base and 1 base, with 8 bases remaining between them. The CDR3 runs to 15 residues. From germline, CDR1 is LGHNA and CDR2 YSLEER.

This CDR3 is CASSYPLPAGNYGYTF. The CDR3 nucleotides are TGTGCCAGCAGTTACCCCCTCCCCGCGGGGAACTATGGCTACACCTTC. The V call is TRBV6-5, the J call TRBJ1-2; D gene unclear. The V end lost 2 bases, the J end lost 2 bases, and 15 bases lay between the germline ends. Germline CDR1 is MNHEY and CDR2 is SVGAGI. The CDR3 covers 16 residues.

J is TRBJ1-2 and V is TRBV19; 8 bases agree with TRBD1. The CDR3 totals 16 residues. The germline V gene has CDR1 LNHDA and CDR2 SQIVND (reference sequence). The J segment lost 6 bases and the V segment lost 9 bases, leaving 18 bases of the junction unmatched. The CDR3 region is CASSRIQTGGEDGYTF. The CDR3, as DNA: TGTGCCAGCTCCCGTATCCAAACAGGGGGTGAGGATGGCTACACCTTC.

The V call is TRBV19, the J call TRBJ2-3; tentative D call: TRBD2 (5 bases). Per the germline V gene, CDR1 is LNHDA and CDR2 is SQIVND (reference sequence). The V end was cut by 3 bases, the J end by 1 base, with 11 bases between. The CDR3 covers 15 residues. The CDR3 spells CASSMRLAGTDTQYF. In nucleotides, the CDR3 is TGTGCCAGTAGTATGCGGCTAGCAGGCACAGATACGCAGTATTTT.

V is TRBV19 and J is TRBJ2-7; D unclear. The CDR3 covers 14 residues. Germline CDR1 reads LNHDA; CDR2 reads SQIVND (reference sequence). Between the trimmed V and J ends, which lost 1 base and 1 base, there was a span of 8 bases. The DNA for the CDR3 is TGTGCCAGTAGTATAGTGGGGTTTTCCTACGAGCAGTACTTC. Amino acids: CASSIVGFSYEQYF.

This chain links TRBV21-1 with TRBJ2-1; the listed D gene, TRBD2, was not tested against the DNA. TRBV21-1 is labeled a pseudogene. The CDR3 length is 17 residues. The CDR3 coding sequence is TGTGCCAGCAGCAAAACTCGACTAGCCCTACACTACAATGAGCAGTTCTTC. It specifies CASSKTRLALHYNEQFF.

The genes are TRBV7-6 and TRBJ1-1, with D possibly being TRBD1 (5 bases). The V end lost 5 bases, the J end lost 5 bases, and 15 bases lay between the germline ends. Germline V CDR1 and CDR2: SGHVS, FNYEAQ. The CDR3 runs to 14 residues. CDR3 nucleotide sequence: TGTGCCAGCAGCCTCTCAGGGCTATTTACTGAAGCTTTCTTT. Protein: CASSLSGLFTEAFF.

The chain links TRBV28 to TRBJ1-2; TRBD1 agrees at 8 bases. Germline V gives CDR1 MDHEN, CDR2 SYDVKM. This CDR3 is 15 amino acids long. Unmatched junction bases numbered 5, after V lost 3 bases and J lost 2 bases. DNA of the CDR3: TGTGCCAGCAGTTTTAGTCCAGGGGGCAACTATGGCTACACCTTC. This sequence encodes CASSFSPGGNYGYTF.

The chain recombines TRBV7-3 with TRBJ2-1, with 11 bases fitting TRBD1. Germline assignment: CDR1 SGHTA and CDR2 FQGTGA. This CDR3 is built from 15 residues. The junction had 4 bases not matched to a gene; V was cut back by 5 bases and J by 4 bases. The CDR3 DNA is TGTGCCAGCAGCCAGGGACAGGGGGTTTACAATGAGCAGTTCTTC. Translated, it gives CASSQGQGVYNEQFF.

In this sample, this clone turned up once. The J gene is TRBJ2-3, the V gene TRBV19; D unresolved. The CDR3 is 14 amino acids. The V and J ends lost 3 bases and 2 bases respectively, with 9 bases between them. Germline CDR1 LNHDA, CDR2 SQIVND (reference sequence). CDR3 nucleotides: TGTGCCAGTAGTATCGCTGGTCTCACAGATACGCAGTATTTT. Its protein product is CASSIAGLTDTQYF.